The present T cell receptor beta chain was sequenced within a study of T-cell memory formation after mild COVID-19. Points from the study as a whole: The study found balanced CD4/CD8 in clones contracting day 15 to 85 and a CD4+ lean in later expanders. Cross-reactive memory seemingly joined, as some responding clones were found in pre-infection memory. The study found contracting CD4+ clones mainly in CM and EM and contracting CD8+ clones in EMRA.

The ends were cut back, 5 bases at V and 4 bases at J, with 11 bases in the middle. CDR1 and CDR2 (germline): SGHDN, FVKESK. CDR3 length: 14 residues. From 5'RACE with constant-segment primers came TCR alpha and TCR beta cDNA libraries that carried sample barcodes and UMIs. TCRdb independently ran MiXCR on the 5' RACE reads; one entry per CDR3 protein. Altogether around 510,000 distinct CDR3 sequences are present, roughly a fifth being singletons, with the ten largest covering approximately 8.4%. This clonotype was counted only a few times. Its cognate antigen is unknown. The genes are TRBV14 and TRBJ2-2, with D unresolved. This receptor was obtained from an adult woman who had mild COVID-19 (a few samples of this study predate the infection). Cell type and time point are not known. The source material was PBMCs or a T cell subset sorted from them (not recorded which). In DNA, the CDR3 is TGTGCCAGCAGCTTCCGGTCACTCACCGGGGAGCTGTTTTTT. Protein product: CASSFRSLTGELFF.